These 22 T cell receptor beta chains were all obtained from the same sample, sequenced in a study of graft-versus-host responses after intestinal transplantation. Sequencing was performed with immunoSEQ multiplex PCR; in TCRdb, only in-frame clones are kept and a portion is missing. This table has about 92,000 clones, roughly four fifths appearing once. These TCRs' antigens remain unknown. This specimen consisted of unstimulated CD8+ T cells sorted from spleen or lymph node cells, obtained before intestinal transplant. These receptors were obtained from a human donor who received an intestinal transplant.

This sequence joins TRBV6-1 and TRBJ2-1; tentatively, D is TRBD2 (6 bases). Germline V gene sequence: CDR1 MNHNS, CDR2 SASEGT. With 11 bases removed from V and 1 base from J, the gap between germline ends came to 15 bases. The CDR3 consists of 14 residues. CDR3 sequence: CASSGVASYNEQFF. Here the CDR3 DNA reads TGTGCCTCCTCGGGGGTAGCGTCCTACAATGAGCAGTTCTTC.

The V gene is TRBV2, the J gene TRBJ2-1; a weak D match, TRBD2 (6 bases). The CDR3 is 14 amino acids. CDR1 SNHLY and CDR2 FYNNEI come from the germline V gene. V lost 4 bases to trimming and J lost 5 bases, with 12 bases between them. The CDR3 DNA is TGTGCCAGCAGTGTTAGTGCGGGGAACAATGAGCAGTTCTTC. Protein sequence: CASSVSAGNNEQFF.

The rearrangement uses TRBV20-1 and TRBJ2-1; no clear D. The ends were cut back, 3 bases at V and 5 bases at J, with 2 bases in the middle. The length of the CDR3 is 10 residues. Germline V gives CDR1 DFQATT, CDR2 SNEGSKA (reference sequence). The CDR3 nucleotides read TGCAGTGCTAGCGACAATGAGCAGTTCTTC. Protein product: CSASDNEQFF.

V gene TRBV6-5 combines with J gene TRBJ1-1; tentatively, D is TRBD1 (5 bases). CDR3 length equals 15 residues. Germline CDR1 reads MNHEY; CDR2 reads SVGAGI. The V end lost 0 bases, the J end lost 4 bases, and 12 bases lay between the germline ends. The DNA for the CDR3 is TGTGCCAGCAGTTACTCAGCGACAGAGCGCACTGAAGCTTTCTTT. Translated: CASSYSATERTEAFF.

This chain links TRBV13 with TRBJ2-7; 10 positions match TRBD1. The CDR3 covers 15 residues. In germline, CDR1 is PRHDT, CDR2 FYEKMQ (reference sequence). Trimming at V came to 5 bases and at J to 1 base, leaving 5 bases not matched to a gene. CDR3: CASSATGGDSYEQYF. The CDR3 DNA follows: TGTGCCAGCAGCGCGACAGGGGGCGATTCCTACGAGCAGTACTTC.

The chain joins TRBV7-2 to TRBJ2-5, with D unclear. The V gene's germline CDR1 is SGHTA and CDR2 FQGNSA. The CDR3 spans 16 residues. V gave up 5 bases and J gave up 1 base, with 17 bases separating them. CDR3: CASSPVQKSAQETQYF. CDR3 DNA: TGTGCCAGCAGCCCGGTACAGAAATCCGCCCAAGAGACCCAGTACTTC. Based on the CDR3 plus reference TRBV7-2 and TRBJ2-5, the full variable domain is GAGVSQSPSNKVTEKGKDVELRCDPISGHTALYWYRQSLGQGLEFLIYFQGNSAPDKSGLPSDRFSAERTGGSVSTLTIQRTQQEDSAVYLCASSPVQKSAQETQYFGPGTRLLVL.

A word on this clone: Possible read error: a much larger clone is one base away. The rearrangement uses TRBV30 and TRBJ1-1; the D is unclear. V was cut by 7 bases and J by 1 base, with 7 bases left in between. The CDR3 is 11 amino acids. Germline V gives CDR1 GTSNPN, CDR2 SVGIG (reference sequence). CDR3 bases: TGTGCCTTGACCGAGAACACTGAAGCTTTCTTT. Amino acids: CALTENTEAFF. Supplemented by reference TRBV30 and TRBJ1-1, the full variable domain reads SQTIHQWPATLVQPVGSPLSLECTVEGTSNPNLYWYRQAAGRGLQLLFYSVGIGQISSEVPQNLSASRPQDRQFILSSKKLLLSDSGFYLCALTENTEAFFGQGTRLTVV.

The genes are TRBV5-4 and TRBJ1-1; unclear D gene. This CDR3 spans 13 amino acids. V lost 0 bases, J lost 8 bases, and 11 bases lay in between. Germline loops: CDR1 SGHNT, CDR2 YYREEE (reference sequence). This chain's CDR3 is CASSLEVAGEAFF. The CDR3 DNA follows: TGTGCCAGCAGCTTGGAGGTGGCCGGAGAAGCTTTCTTT.

This chain uses TRBV27 with TRBJ2-7; 9 bases are a match to TRBD2. After removal of 3 bases from V and 4 bases from J, the junction contained 10 bases not matched to a gene. CDR1 and CDR2 from the germline V gene are MNHEY and SMNVEV (reference sequence). The CDR3 is 16 amino acids. The CDR3: CASSFLSAGGPYEQYF. The CDR3, as DNA: TGTGCCAGCAGTTTTCTGTCGGCGGGAGGGCCGTACGAGCAGTACTTC.

The V gene is TRBV12-5, the J gene TRBJ2-1; a weak D match, TRBD1 (8 bases). CDR3 length equals 17 residues. V was shortened by 2 bases and J by 2 bases, with 16 bases between the two germline ends. CDR1 and CDR2 (germline): LGHNT, FRNRAP. The CDR3 reads CASGLLIQGGAYNEQFF. The CDR3 nucleotides are TGTGCTAGTGGTTTGCTAATACAGGGGGGGGCCTACAATGAGCAGTTCTTC. Supplemented by reference TRBV12-5 and TRBJ2-1, the full variable domain reads DARVTQTPRHKVTEMGQEVTMRCQPILGHNTVFWYRQTMMQGLELLAYFRNRAPLDDSGMPKDRFSAEMPDATLATLKIQPSEPRDSAVYFCASGLLIQGGAYNEQFFGPGTRLTVL.

This chain links TRBV6-6 with TRBJ2-5, with 7 bases aligning to TRBD1. The CDR3 consists of 16 residues. Trimming removed 2 bases from V and 5 bases from J; junction bases left unmatched: 11. Germline V lookup: CDR1 MNHNY, CDR2 SVGAGI (reference sequence). CDR3 residues: CASSYPTGTAQETQYF. The CDR3 bases are TGTGCCAGCAGTTACCCGACCGGGACAGCTCAGGAGACCCAGTACTTC.

This clone was picked up one time. This chain uses TRBV9 with TRBJ2-7; D may be TRBD2 (5 bases). With 0 bases removed from V and 3 bases from J, the gap between germline ends came to 13 bases. The CDR3 length is 15 residues. Germline CDR1 SGDLS, CDR2 YYNGEE. CDR3 DNA sequence: TGTGCCAGCAGCGTAGGGGAAGACGGGAACTACGAGCAGTACTTC. Amino acids: CASSVGEDGNYEQYF.

The V call is TRBV5-1, the J call TRBJ1-1; the match to TRBD1 covers 7 bases. The CDR3 sequence is 14 residues long. The V and J ends lost 5 bases and 1 base, in that order; junction bases with no gene match: 5. CDR1 is SGHRS and CDR2 is YFSETQ in the germline V gene. CDR3 coding DNA: TGCGCCAGCAGTTACAGGGGCCCGAACACTGAAGCTTTCTTT. Translated, it gives CASSYRGPNTEAFF.

This chain uses TRBV13 with TRBJ2-1; 7 bases align to TRBD2. The V gene end was trimmed by 3 bases and the J gene end by 9 bases; junction bases not matched to a gene: 8. This CDR3 contains 14 residues. Germline CDR1 and CDR2: PRHDT and FYEKMQ (reference sequence). DNA for the CDR3: TGTGCCAGCAGCTTGGCGGGAGCGGGCCCTGAGCAGTTCTTC. This sequence encodes CASSLAGAGPEQFF. The full variable domain, rest sourced from reference TRBV13 and TRBJ2-1, is AAGVIQSPRHLIKEKRETATLKCYPIPRHDTVYWYQQGPGQDPQFLISFYEKMQSDKGSIPDRFSAQQFSDYHSELNMSSLELGDSALYFCASSLAGAGPEQFFGPGTRLTVL.

In this sample, this clone turned up a few times. The chain combines TRBV2 with TRBJ1-4; 8 bases line up with TRBD1. V dropped 4 bases and J dropped 4; count of bases not matched to a gene: 5. This CDR3 contains 15 residues. Germline V gene lookup returns CDR1 SNHLY and CDR2 FYNNEI. CDR3 in DNA: TGTGCCAGCAGTGGGACAGGGACCTATAATGAAAAACTGTTTTTT. Protein sequence: CASSGTGTYNEKLFF.

The CDR3 DNA reads as TGCAGCGTTGATATGCAACCCCTTGACAAAAACATTCAGTACTTC. This encodes CSVDMQPLDKNIQYF. The J gene is TRBJ2-4, the V gene TRBV29-1, with D hard to call. The germline CDR1 and CDR2 sequences are SQVTM and ANQGSEA. V lost 3 bases and J lost 3, with 15 bases in between. There are 15 residues in the CDR3.

The V gene is TRBV6-5, the J gene TRBJ2-7; 7 bases match TRBD1. Germline trimming cut 5 bases from V and 2 bases from J; bases unmatched to any gene: 6. This CDR3 is 14 amino acids long. Per the germline V gene, CDR1 is MNHEY and CDR2 is SVGAGI. The CDR3 loop reads CASSGSQGAYEQYF. In DNA form, the CDR3 reads TGTGCCAGCAGTGGGTCCCAGGGGGCCTACGAGCAGTACTTC.

The chain's CDR3 is CASSWVGESSYNEQFF. The CDR3 DNA reads TGTGCCAGCAGCTGGGTGGGAGAGAGCTCCTACAATGAGCAGTTCTTC. The chain links TRBV5-5 to TRBJ2-1; D might be TRBD2 (5 bases). The CDR3 length is 16 residues. Looked up from germline, CDR1 is SGHKS and CDR2 is YYEKEE (reference sequence). Trimming removed 3 bases from V and 0 bases from J, with 13 bases in between. Combining the CDR3 with reference TRBV5-5 and TRBJ2-1 gives the whole variable domain DAGVTQSPTHLIKTRGQQVTLRCSPISGHKSVSWYQQVLGQGPQFIFQYYEKEERGRGNFPDRFSARQFPNYSSELNVNALLLGDSALYLCASSWVGESSYNEQFFGPGTRLTVL.

The chain is built from TRBV6-1 and TRBJ2-7; 7 nucleotides align to TRBD1. V trimming: 5 bases; J trimming: 3 bases; junction bases outside the gene matches: 10. The CDR3 covers 15 residues. The V gene's germline CDR1 is MNHNS and CDR2 SASEGT. The CDR3 loop reads CASSWTGEGLYEQYF. CDR3 DNA: TGTGCCAGCAGTTGGACAGGCGAGGGGCTCTACGAGCAGTACTTC.

The chain links TRBV27 to TRBJ2-1, with 7 bases matching TRBD2. J was trimmed by 3 bases and V by 6 bases; bases with no gene match: 8. The CDR3 extends over 15 amino acids. CDR1 is MNHEY and CDR2 is SMNVEV in the germline V gene (reference sequence). CDR3 protein: CASSQAGPRYNEQFF. The CDR3 DNA reads as TGTGCCAGCAGCCAAGCGGGACCCCGCTACAATGAGCAGTTCTTC.

This chain uses TRBV19 with TRBJ2-7; D gene ambiguous. Trimming took 5 bases from V and 3 from J, leaving 5 bases between them. Germline-derived CDR1 and CDR2 are LNHDA and SQIVND (reference sequence). This CDR3 contains 11 residues. CDR3 nucleotide sequence: TGTGCCAGTAGTGACAACTACGAGCAGTACTTC. It specifies CASSDNYEQYF.

In regard to this clone: One end of the junction is discordant with germline, which a read error may explain. J is TRBJ2-5 and V is TRBV4-1, with 9 bases identical to TRBD2. In germline, CDR1 is MGHRA, CDR2 YSYEKL. The CDR3 runs to 17 residues. The CDR3 nucleotides read TGCGCCCGCAGCCCTCCTGGGGGCGGGGGGGCCCTGGAGACCCAGTACTTC. As protein: CARSPPGGGGALETQYF.